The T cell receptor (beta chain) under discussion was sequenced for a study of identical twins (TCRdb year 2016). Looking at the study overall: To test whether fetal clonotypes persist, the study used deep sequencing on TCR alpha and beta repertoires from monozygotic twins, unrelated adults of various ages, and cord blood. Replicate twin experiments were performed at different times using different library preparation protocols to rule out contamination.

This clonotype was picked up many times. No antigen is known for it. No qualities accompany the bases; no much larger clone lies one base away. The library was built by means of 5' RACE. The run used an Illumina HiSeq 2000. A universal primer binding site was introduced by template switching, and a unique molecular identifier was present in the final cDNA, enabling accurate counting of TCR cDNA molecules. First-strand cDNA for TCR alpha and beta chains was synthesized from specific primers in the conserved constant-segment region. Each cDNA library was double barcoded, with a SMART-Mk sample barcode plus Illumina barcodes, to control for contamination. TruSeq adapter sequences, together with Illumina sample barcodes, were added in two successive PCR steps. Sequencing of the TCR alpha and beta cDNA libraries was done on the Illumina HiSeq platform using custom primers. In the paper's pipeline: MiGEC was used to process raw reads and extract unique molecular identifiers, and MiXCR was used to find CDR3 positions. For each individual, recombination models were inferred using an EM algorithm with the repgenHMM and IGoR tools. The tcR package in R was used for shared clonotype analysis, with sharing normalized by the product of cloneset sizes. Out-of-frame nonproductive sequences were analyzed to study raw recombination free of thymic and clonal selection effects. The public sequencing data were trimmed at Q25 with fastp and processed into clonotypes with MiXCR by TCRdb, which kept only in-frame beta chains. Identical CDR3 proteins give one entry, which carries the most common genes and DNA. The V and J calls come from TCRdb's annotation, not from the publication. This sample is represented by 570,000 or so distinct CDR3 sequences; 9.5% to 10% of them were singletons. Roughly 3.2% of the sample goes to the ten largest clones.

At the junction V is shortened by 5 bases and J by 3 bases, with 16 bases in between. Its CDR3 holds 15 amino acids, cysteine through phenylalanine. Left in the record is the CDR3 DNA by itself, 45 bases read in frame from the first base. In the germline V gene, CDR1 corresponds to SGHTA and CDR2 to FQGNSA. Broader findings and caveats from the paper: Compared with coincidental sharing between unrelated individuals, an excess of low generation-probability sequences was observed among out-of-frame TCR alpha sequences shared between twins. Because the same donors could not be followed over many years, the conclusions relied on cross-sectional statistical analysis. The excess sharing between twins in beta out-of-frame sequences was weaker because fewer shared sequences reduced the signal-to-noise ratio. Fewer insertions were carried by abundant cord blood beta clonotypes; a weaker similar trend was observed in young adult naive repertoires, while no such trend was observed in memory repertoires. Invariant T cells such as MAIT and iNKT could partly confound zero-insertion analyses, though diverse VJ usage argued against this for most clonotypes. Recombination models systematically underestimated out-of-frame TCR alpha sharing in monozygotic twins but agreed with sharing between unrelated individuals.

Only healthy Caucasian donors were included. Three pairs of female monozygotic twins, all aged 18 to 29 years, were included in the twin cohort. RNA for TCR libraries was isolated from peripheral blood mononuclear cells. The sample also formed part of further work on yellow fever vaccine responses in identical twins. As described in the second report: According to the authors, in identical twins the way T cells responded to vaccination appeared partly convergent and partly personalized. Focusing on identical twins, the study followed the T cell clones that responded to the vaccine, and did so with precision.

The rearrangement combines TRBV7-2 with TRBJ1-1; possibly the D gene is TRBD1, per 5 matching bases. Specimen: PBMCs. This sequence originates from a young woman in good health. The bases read TGTGCCAGCAGCCCTAGGGGCGGGAGGGACACTGAAGCTTTCTTT. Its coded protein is CASSPRGGRDTEAFF.